This T cell receptor beta chain was recorded in a study of blood T cell repertoires in COVID-19. On the study more broadly: Spain, Italy and the United States supplied samples that represented acute and convalescent COVID-19. PBMCs, B-cell-depleted T cells, or T cells were the source of the cDNA or gDNA that made up the material.

Original handling: Estimates of nucleated cell counts were drawn from the amplification of reference gene primers. The table came from immunoSEQ multiplex PCR; TCRdb's copy has only in-frame clones and leaves some out. D and trimming come from the DNA, and the V and J calls and clone size come from that table. The sample includes 350,000 to 450,000 clones, around 90% seen only once; the top ten take 2.5% to 3.5%. The sample consisted of peripheral blood. This receptor was taken from a human donor in a cohort sampled during active COVID-19.

The chain's CDR3 is CASRAENYGYTF. CDR3 coding DNA: TGTGCCAGCAGGGCAGAAAACTATGGCTACACCTTC. The genes are TRBV2 and TRBJ1-2; the D is unclear. The germline CDR1 and CDR2 sequences are SNHLY and FYNNEI. There are 12 residues in the CDR3. Trimming took 6 bases from V and 2 from J, leaving 7 bases between them.